The 20 T cell receptor beta chains presented below share a single source sample, sequenced in a study of graft-versus-host responses after intestinal transplantation. Their antigens remain unidentified. The table came from immunoSEQ multiplex PCR; TCRdb's copy has only in-frame clones and leaves some out. The sample lists roughly 96,000 clones, about 91% occurring once. The sequencing here drew on unstimulated CD8+ T cells sorted from spleen or lymph node cells, taken before intestinal transplant. The receptors stem from a human donor who received an intestinal transplant.

The chain is built from TRBV19 and TRBJ2-7, with D possibly being TRBD1 (5 bases). CDR1 LNHDA and CDR2 SQIVND come from the germline V gene (reference sequence). The CDR3 is 14 amino acids. V lost 3 bases and J lost 3, with 12 bases in between. The DNA of the CDR3 is TGTGCCAGTAGTATGACAGCGAGCGACTACGAGCAGTACTTC. Its protein is CASSMTASDYEQYF.

On this clone itself: Different DNA sequences within this sample yield the same CDR3. The chain uses TRBV5-6 and TRBJ1-5; 8 bases map to TRBD1. The CDR3 covers 15 residues. With V trimmed by 5 bases and J by 0 bases, 4 bases remained unmatched. Germline CDR1 is SGHDT and CDR2 is YYEEEE. The CDR3 region is CASSLGQGSNQPQHF. The CDR3 DNA reads TGTGCCAGCAGTTTAGGACAGGGTAGCAATCAGCCCCAGCATTTT.

The chain uses TRBV9 and TRBJ2-2, with TRBD2 matching over 8 bases. The germline V gene encodes CDR1 SGDLS and CDR2 YYNGEE. Trimming at V came to 3 bases and at J to 5 bases, leaving 6 bases not matched to a gene. CDR3 length equals 15 residues. CDR3 region: CASSGAGVGTGELFF. For the CDR3, the DNA is TGTGCCAGCAGCGGAGCGGGAGTGGGGACCGGGGAGCTGTTTTTT.

The rearrangement links TRBV30 to TRBJ2-6, with D maybe TRBD2 (6 bases). This CDR3 has 17 residues. Germline V lookup: CDR1 GTSNPN, CDR2 SVGIG (reference sequence). Trimming removed 1 base at V and 10 bases at J, with 23 bases between. The CDR3 spells CAWSAPGAGFLGNVLTF. The CDR3 DNA follows: TGTGCCTGGAGTGCACCGGGAGCGGGCTTCTTGGGAAACGTCCTGACTTTC.

The gene calls are TRBV6-1 and TRBJ1-1, with 8 bases fitting TRBD1. Trimming removed 5 bases from V and 0 bases from J; junction bases left unmatched: 5. Germline V lookup: CDR1 MNHNS, CDR2 SASEGT. The CDR3 covers 15 residues. CDR3 sequence: CASSSTGGMNTEAFF. The CDR3 nucleotides are TGTGCCAGCAGTTCCACAGGGGGAATGAACACTGAAGCTTTCTTT.

This clone turned up a few times. The chain joins TRBV30 to TRBJ1-5; D gene ambiguous. The CDR3 extends over 14 amino acids. CDR1 is GTSNPN and CDR2 is SVGIG in the germline V gene (reference sequence). Trimming left V 2 bases short and J 5 bases short, with 13 bases between. The CDR3 nucleotides read TGTGCCTGGAGTAGCGCATCCTGGGATCAGCCCCAGCATTTT. It encodes CAWSSASWDQPQHF.

The chain carries TRBV9 and TRBJ1-4, with no clear D. V was pared by 0 bases and J by 0 bases, with 3 bases between. The germline V gene encodes CDR1 SGDLS and CDR2 YYNGEE. The CDR3 is 14 residues long. CDR3 region: CASSVGPTNEKLFF. The DNA of the CDR3 is TGTGCCAGCAGCGTAGGGCCAACTAATGAAAAACTGTTTTTT.

The chain joins TRBV7-9 to TRBJ1-1, with D possibly matching TRBD1 (5 bases). The CDR3 runs 13 residues. The V end lost 1 base, the J end lost 5 bases, and 8 bases lay between the germline ends. CDR1 SEHNR and CDR2 FQNEAQ come from the germline V gene (reference sequence). The CDR3 loop reads CASSLERGTEAFF. CDR3 in DNA: TGTGCCAGCAGCTTAGAAAGGGGAACTGAAGCTTTCTTT.

V is TRBV4-1 and J is TRBJ2-3, with 10 bases lining up with TRBD2. CDR1 is MGHRA and CDR2 is YSYEKL in the germline V gene. The trim removed 1 base at V and 6 bases at J, leaving 7 bases unmatched. CDR3 length: 16 residues. The CDR3 region is CASSQGLERGGDTQYF. The CDR3 nucleotides read TGCGCCAGCAGCCAAGGGCTAGAGCGGGGGGGGGATACGCAGTATTTT.

The chain carries TRBV27 and TRBJ1-1, with D possibly being TRBD1 (5 bases). This CDR3 contains 13 residues. Germline loops: CDR1 MNHEY, CDR2 SMNVEV (reference sequence). V dropped 5 bases and J dropped 5 bases, with 12 bases sitting between them. The DNA of the CDR3 is TGTGCCAGCAGTCACTGGCAGGGTACTGAAGCTTTCTTT. Encoded protein: CASSHWQGTEAFF.

This chain links TRBV6-1 with TRBJ2-7; 7 bases align to TRBD2. V lost 1 base to trimming and J lost 4 bases; unmatched junction nucleotides: 4. The CDR3 sequence is 14 residues long. Germline-derived CDR1 and CDR2 are MNHNS and SASEGT. CDR3 loop: CASSEGTSLYEQYF. CDR3 DNA: TGTGCCAGCAGTGAAGGGACTAGTCTTTACGAGCAGTACTTC.

The rearrangement joins TRBV27 to TRBJ2-1; D is perhaps TRBD2 (5 bases). V lost 1 base, J lost 0 bases, and 13 bases lay in between. Germline assignment: CDR1 MNHEY and CDR2 SMNVEV (reference sequence). The CDR3 sequence is 17 residues long. CDR3 bases: TGTGCCAGCAGTTTATACCCCGGGAAGAGCTCCTACAATGAGCAGTTCTTC. Translated, it gives CASSLYPGKSSYNEQFF.

This chain uses TRBV7-9 with TRBJ2-4; the D gene is possibly TRBD1 (6 bases). This CDR3 region has 13 residues. V lost 5 bases and J lost 5, with 10 bases in between. Germline loops: CDR1 SEHNR, CDR2 FQNEAQ (reference sequence). CDR3 residues: CASSPRTENIQYF. The DNA of the CDR3 is TGTGCCAGCAGCCCTCGGACAGAAAACATTCAGTACTTC.

The rearrangement uses TRBV6-5 and TRBJ1-5, with D possibly matching TRBD1 (6 bases). CDR3 length equals 13 residues. The V gene lost 5 bases and the J gene lost 8 bases, with 13 bases spanning the gap. Germline CDR1 is MNHEY and CDR2 is SVGAGI. DNA for the CDR3: TGTGCCAGCAGTAAGGGAGGGGGGGAGCCCCAGCATTTT. This gives the protein CASSKGGGEPQHF.

This clone appeared a few times. The chain combines TRBV5-6 with TRBJ1-4; the D gene is possibly TRBD1 (6 bases). The V and J ends lost 4 bases and 12 bases respectively, with 19 bases between them. The germline V gene has CDR1 SGHDT and CDR2 YYEEEE. The CDR3 totals 14 residues. CDR3 in amino acids: CASSRTGTGGELFF. CDR3 nucleotides: TGTGCCAGCAGCCGAACAGGGACCGGGGGGGAACTGTTTTTT.

In this sample, this clone turned up a few times. The rearrangement links TRBV6-1 to TRBJ1-2; 9 positions agree with TRBD1. Germline CDR1 is MNHNS and CDR2 is SASEGT. The CDR3 runs to 12 residues. The CDR3 DNA sequence: TGTGCAGTCCGGGACAGGGAGGCTGGCTACACCTTC. Translated: CAVRDREAGYTF.

This clone was seen only once. This sequence joins TRBV13 and TRBJ1-2; TRBD1 is a possible D gene (5 bases). The CDR3 loop spans 16 amino acids. V dropped 3 bases and J dropped 2 bases, with 16 bases sitting between them. CDR1 is PRHDT, CDR2 FYEKMQ, per germline (reference sequence). CDR3 loop: CASSFSPPTANYGYTF. CDR3 nucleotide sequence: TGTGCCAGCAGCTTCTCCCCTCCGACAGCAAACTATGGCTACACCTTC.

The rearrangement joins TRBV7-6 to TRBJ2-7, with 9 bases aligning to TRBD1. CDR1 and CDR2 (germline): SGHVS, FNYEAQ. CDR3 length: 18 residues. Trimming cost V 1 base and J 0 bases; bases outside gene matches: 10. CDR3 region: CASSLDRGRGEISYEQYF. DNA of the CDR3: TGTGCCAGCAGCTTAGACAGGGGGCGAGGGGAGATCTCCTACGAGCAGTACTTC.

This chain joins TRBV29-1 and TRBJ1-2; D remains unclear. Looked up from germline, CDR1 is SQVTM and CDR2 is ANQGSEA. The V and J ends lost 5 bases and 5 bases respectively, with 18 bases between them. This CDR3 is built from 14 residues. The CDR3 region is CSVSSPGSGYGYTF. CDR3 in DNA: TGCAGCGTTTCCAGTCCGGGATCCGGGTATGGCTACACCTTC.

The rearrangement links TRBV10-1 to TRBJ2-1; TRBD2 is a possible D gene (6 bases). The CDR3 totals 11 residues. Germline V gene sequence: CDR1 WNHNN, CDR2 SYGVQD (reference sequence). V dropped 6 bases and J dropped 9 bases, with 9 bases sitting between them. Here the CDR3 DNA reads TGCGCCAGCAGCCTCGGGAGTGAGCAGTTCTTC. Translating it yields CASSLGSEQFF.